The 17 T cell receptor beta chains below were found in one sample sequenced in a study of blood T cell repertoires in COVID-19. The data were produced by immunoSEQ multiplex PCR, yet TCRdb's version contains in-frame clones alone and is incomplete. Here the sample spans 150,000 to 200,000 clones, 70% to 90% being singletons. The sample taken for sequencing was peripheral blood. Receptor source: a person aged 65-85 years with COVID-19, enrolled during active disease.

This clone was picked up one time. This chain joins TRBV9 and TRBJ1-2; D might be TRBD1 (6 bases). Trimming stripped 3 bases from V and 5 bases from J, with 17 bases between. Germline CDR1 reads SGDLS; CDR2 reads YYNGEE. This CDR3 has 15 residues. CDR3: CASSDTSGHPYGYTF. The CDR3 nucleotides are TGTGCCAGCAGCGATACCTCGGGACACCCTTATGGCTACACCTTC. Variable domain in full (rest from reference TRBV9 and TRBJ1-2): DSGVTQTPKHLITATGQRVTLRCSPRSGDLSVYWYQQSLDQGLQFLIQYYNGEERAKGNILERFSAQQFPDLHSELNLSSLELGDSALYFCASSDTSGHPYGYTFGSGTRLTVV.

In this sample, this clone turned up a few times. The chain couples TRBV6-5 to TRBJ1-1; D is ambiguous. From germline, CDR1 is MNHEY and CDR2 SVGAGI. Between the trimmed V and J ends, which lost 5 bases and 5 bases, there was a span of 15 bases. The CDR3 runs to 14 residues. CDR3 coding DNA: TGTGCCAGCAGTAGGGAGTCGAGGAGGACTGAAGCTTTCTTT. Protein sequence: CASSRESRRTEAFF.

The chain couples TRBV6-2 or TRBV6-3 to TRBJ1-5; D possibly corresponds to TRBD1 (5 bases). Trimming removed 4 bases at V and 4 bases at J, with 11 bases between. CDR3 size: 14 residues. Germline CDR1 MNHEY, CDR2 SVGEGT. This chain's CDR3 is CASSSGGGNQPQHF. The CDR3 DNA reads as TGTGCCAGCAGTTCGGGGGGGGGTAATCAGCCCCAGCATTTT.

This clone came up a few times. CDR3 sequence (DNA): TGTGCCAGCAGTAGGCGCGCGACAGCCACCGAAGATGAGCAGTTCTTC. This codes for CASSRRATATEDEQFF. This chain links TRBV6-2 or TRBV6-3 with TRBJ2-1; possibly TRBD1 for D (5 bases). The CDR3 is made up of 16 amino acids. CDR1 is MNHEY, CDR2 SVGEGT, per germline. V lost 5 bases, J lost 8 bases, and 22 bases lay in between.

DNA for the CDR3: TGTGCCAGCAGCCACCACACGACAGGGTATGGCTACACCTTC. It codes for CASSHHTTGYGYTF. This chain links TRBV3-1 (or the pseudogene TRBV3-2) with TRBJ1-2, with 7 bases lining up with TRBD1. Germline V gene sequence: CDR1 LGHDT, CDR2 YNNKEL (reference sequence). V trimming: 3 bases; J trimming: 5 bases; junction bases outside the gene matches: 6. The CDR3 length is 14 residues.

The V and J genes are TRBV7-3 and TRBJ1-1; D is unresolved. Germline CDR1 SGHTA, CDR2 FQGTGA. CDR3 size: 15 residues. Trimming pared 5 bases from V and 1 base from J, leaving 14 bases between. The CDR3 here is CASSPIPIRNTEAFF. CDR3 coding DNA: TGTGCCAGCAGCCCTATCCCCATAAGGAACACTGAAGCTTTCTTT.

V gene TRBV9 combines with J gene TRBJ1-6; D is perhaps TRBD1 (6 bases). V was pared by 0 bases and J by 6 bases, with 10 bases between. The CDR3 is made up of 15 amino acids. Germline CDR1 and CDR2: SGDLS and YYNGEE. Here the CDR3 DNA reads TGTGCCAGCAGCGTAGTGGGGGGGCCTAATTCACCCCTCCACTTT. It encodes CASSVVGGPNSPLHF.

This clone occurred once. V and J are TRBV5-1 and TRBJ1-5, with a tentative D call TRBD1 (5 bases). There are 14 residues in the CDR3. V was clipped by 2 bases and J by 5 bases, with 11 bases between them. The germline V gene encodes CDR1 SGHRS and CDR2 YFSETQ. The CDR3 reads CASSFGGRDQPQHF. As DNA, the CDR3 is TGCGCCAGCAGCTTCGGGGGGAGGGATCAGCCCCAGCATTTT.

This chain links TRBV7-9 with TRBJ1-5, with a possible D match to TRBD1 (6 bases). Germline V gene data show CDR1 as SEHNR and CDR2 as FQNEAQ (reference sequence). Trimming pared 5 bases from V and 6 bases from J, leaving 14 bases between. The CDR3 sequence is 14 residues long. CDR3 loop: CASSLEGGSQPQHF. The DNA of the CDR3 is TGTGCCAGCAGCCTTGAGGGGGGGTCTCAGCCCCAGCATTTT.

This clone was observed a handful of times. The CDR3 region is CASSLFGGFQETQYF. The CDR3 bases are TGTGCCAGCAGCTTATTTGGCGGGTTCCAAGAGACCCAGTACTTC. The chain recombines TRBV7-2 with TRBJ2-5; perhaps TRBD2 as D (5 bases). This CDR3 region has 15 residues. Germline-derived CDR1 and CDR2 are SGHTA and FQGNSA. With 2 bases removed from V and 1 base from J, the gap between germline ends came to 11 bases.

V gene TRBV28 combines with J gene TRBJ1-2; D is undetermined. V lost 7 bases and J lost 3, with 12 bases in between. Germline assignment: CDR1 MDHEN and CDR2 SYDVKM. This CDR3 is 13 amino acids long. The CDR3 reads CASTLTGYYGYTF. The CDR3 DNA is TGTGCCAGCACTCTTACGGGTTACTATGGCTACACCTTC.

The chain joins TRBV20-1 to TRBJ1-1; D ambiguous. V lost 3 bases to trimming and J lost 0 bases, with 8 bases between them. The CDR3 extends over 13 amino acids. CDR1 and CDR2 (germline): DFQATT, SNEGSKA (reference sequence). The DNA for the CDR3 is TGCAGTGCTAGTACCCAGGTGAACACTGAAGCTTTCTTT. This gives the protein CSASTQVNTEAFF.

CDR3 loop: CASSQGQSGNTIYF. The CDR3 DNA is TGCGCCAGCAGCCAAGGACAGTCAGGAAACACCATATATTTT. This chain links TRBV5-1 with TRBJ1-3, with a weak D call TRBD1 (6 bases). The length of the CDR3 is 14 residues. V was pared by 4 bases and J by 4 bases, with 12 bases between. Germline V gene sequence: CDR1 SGHRS, CDR2 YFSETQ.

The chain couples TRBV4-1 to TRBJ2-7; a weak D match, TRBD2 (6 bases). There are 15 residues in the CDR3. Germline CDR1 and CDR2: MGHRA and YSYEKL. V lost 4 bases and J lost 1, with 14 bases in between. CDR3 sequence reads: CASSPEERASYEQYF. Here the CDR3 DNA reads TGCGCCAGCAGCCCCGAGGAGCGGGCGTCCTACGAGCAGTACTTC.

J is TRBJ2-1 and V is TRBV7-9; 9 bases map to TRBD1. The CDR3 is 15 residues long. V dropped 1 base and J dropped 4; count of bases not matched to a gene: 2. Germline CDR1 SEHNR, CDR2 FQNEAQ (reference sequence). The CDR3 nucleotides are TGTGCCAGCAGCTTAGTACAGGGGGCTTACAATGAGCAGTTCTTC. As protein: CASSLVQGAYNEQFF. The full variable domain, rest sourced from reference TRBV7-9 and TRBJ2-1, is DTGVSQNPRHKITKRGQNVTFRCDPISEHNRLYWYRQTLGQGPEFLTYFQNEAQLEKSRLLSDRFSAERPKGSFSTLEIQRTEQGDSAMYLCASSLVQGAYNEQFFGPGTRLTVL.

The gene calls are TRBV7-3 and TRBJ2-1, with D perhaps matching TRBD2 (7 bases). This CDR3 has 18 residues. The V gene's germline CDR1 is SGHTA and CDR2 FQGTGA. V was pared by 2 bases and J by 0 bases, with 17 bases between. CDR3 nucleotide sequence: TGTGCCAGCAGCTTACGGGTAGGGGGGAGGGCCTCCTACAATGAGCAGTTCTTC. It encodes CASSLRVGGRASYNEQFF.

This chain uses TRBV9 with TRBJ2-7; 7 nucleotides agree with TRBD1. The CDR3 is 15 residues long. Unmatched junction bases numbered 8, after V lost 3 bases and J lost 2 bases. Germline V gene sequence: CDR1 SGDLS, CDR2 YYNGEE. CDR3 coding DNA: TGTGCCAGCAGCGGGGGGACAGCGGCTGCCTACGAGCAGTACTTC. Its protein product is CASSGGTAAAYEQYF.